The next 18 T cell receptor beta chains were all read from a single sample in a study of human T cells and chemical hapten exposure. TCRdb re-called the RACE reads with MiXCR, one entry per CDR3 protein. Of some 340,000 distinct CDR3 sequences listed, about 7% are singletons. Noted time point: patch test 1, 2 weeks after DPC sensitization. As for treatment: therapeutic diphenylcyclopropenone sensitization with weekly scalp DPC. Source: whole blood, taken in connection with sensitization to the hapten diphenylcyclopropenone (DPC). All receptors derive from a young woman with alopecia areata. Some clones in this sample may be carry-over from other donors' samples.

The sample holds many counts of this clonotype. V is TRBV6-5 and J is TRBJ2-5; 8 bases are a match to TRBD2. The CDR3 consists of 16 residues. CDR1 is MNHEY and CDR2 is SVGAGI in the germline V gene. The V and J ends lost 5 bases and 1 base, in that order; junction bases with no gene match: 9. The CDR3 DNA follows: TGTGCCAGCAGTCCGTTAGCGGGGTGGCCCCAAGAGACCCAGTACTTC. Encoded protein: CASSPLAGWPQETQYF.

The chain links TRBV5-5 to TRBJ2-3, with 13 bases identical to TRBD2. V shed 4 bases, J shed 6 bases, and the junction held 11 bases outside the gene matches. CDR1 is SGHKS and CDR2 is YYEKEE in the germline V gene (reference sequence). This CDR3 comprises 17 residues. The CDR3 loop reads CASSPVGLAGLMDTQYF. The CDR3 DNA reads as TGTGCCAGCAGCCCGGTGGGACTAGCGGGACTGATGGATACGCAGTATTTT.

In its sample, this clonotype was seen a few times. The gene calls are TRBV4-2 and TRBJ1-2; D unresolved. The V end lost 0 bases, the J end lost 7 bases, and 15 bases lay between the germline ends. The CDR3 has 15 residues. The germline CDR1 and CDR2 sequences are LGHNA and YNFKEQ. CDR3 coding DNA: TGTGCCAGCAGCCAAGAGGCCTACTCAGGAGTTGGCTACACCTTC. It codes for CASSQEAYSGVGYTF.

The chain employs TRBV20-1 and TRBJ1-1; D uncertain. V lost 3 bases to trimming and J lost 1 base, with 9 bases between them. The CDR3 extends over 13 amino acids. CDR1 DFQATT and CDR2 SNEGSKA come from the germline V gene (reference sequence). This CDR3 reads CSARMGRNTEAFF. The CDR3 nucleotides read TGCAGTGCTAGGATGGGGAGGAACACTGAAGCTTTCTTT.

This clonotype came up a few times. This chain uses TRBV2 with TRBJ2-7, with D possibly being TRBD2 (6 bases). The CDR3 extends over 12 amino acids. V was shortened by 5 bases and J by 6 bases, with 11 bases between the two germline ends. CDR1 SNHLY and CDR2 FYNNEI come from the germline V gene. For the CDR3, the DNA is TGTGCCAGCAGTCTCGAGGAGGGCGAGCAGTACTTC. It is translated as CASSLEEGEQYF.

The gene calls are TRBV7-9 and TRBJ2-7; 11 bases map to TRBD2. Germline values: CDR1 SEHNR, CDR2 FQNEAQ (reference sequence). CDR3 length equals 16 residues. Trimming took 0 bases from V and 4 from J; bases not matched to a gene: 5. CDR3 amino acids: CASSLASGTSGYEQYF. The CDR3 DNA reads TGTGCCAGCAGCTTAGCCAGCGGGACTAGCGGATACGAGCAGTACTTC.

This clonotype was recorded at least ten times. V usage is TRBV28 and J usage is TRBJ2-2; D remains ambiguous. V lost 5 bases and J lost 5, with 18 bases in between. The germline CDR1 and CDR2 sequences are MDHEN and SYDVKM. This CDR3 region has 16 residues. The CDR3 here is CASSPRSRRVTGELFF. The CDR3 region has the DNA TGTGCCAGCAGTCCTAGGTCCCGAAGGGTAACCGGGGAGCTGTTTTTT. Full variable domain (missing parts from reference TRBV28 and TRBJ2-2): DVKVTQSSRYLVKRTGEKVFLECVQDMDHENMFWYRQDPGLGLRLIYFSYDVKMKEKGDIPEGYSVSREKKERFSLILESASTNQTSMYLCASSPRSRRVTGELFFGEGSRLTVL.

For this clonotype: A clone one base away is much larger, so this may be a read error. The rearrangement uses TRBV6-2 or TRBV6-3 and TRBJ1-2, with TRBD1 identical over 7 bases. Trimming cost V 9 bases and J 5 bases; bases outside gene matches: 15. CDR3 length: 15 amino acids. Germline CDR1 reads MNHEY; CDR2 reads SVGEGT. The CDR3 sequence is CARSHPTGRVYGYTF. The CDR3 nucleotides are TGTGCCAGAAGTCACCCGACAGGGAGAGTATATGGCTACACCTTC.

This clonotype has only a few counts. The chain joins TRBV13 to TRBJ2-6; 7 bases align to TRBD1. CDR3 size: 19 residues. Germline V lookup: CDR1 PRHDT, CDR2 FYEKMQ (reference sequence). The junction had 13 bases not matched to a gene; V was cut back by 5 bases and J by 0 bases. The CDR3 protein is CASSINSGTEYSGANVLTF. Here the CDR3 DNA reads TGTGCCAGCAGCATAAACTCCGGGACAGAGTACTCTGGGGCCAACGTCCTGACTTTC. The entire variable domain, with the rest obtained from reference TRBV13 and TRBJ2-6, is as follows: AAGVIQSPRHLIKEKRETATLKCYPIPRHDTVYWYQQGPGQDPQFLISFYEKMQSDKGSIPDRFSAQQFSDYHSELNMSSLELGDSALYFCASSINSGTEYSGANVLTFGAGSRLTVL.

This clonotype has just a few counts. The chain employs TRBV10-2 and TRBJ1-1; D possibly corresponds to TRBD1 (6 bases). V was cut by 7 bases and J by 1 base, with 13 bases left in between. The germline gives CDR1 WSHSY, CDR2 SAAADI. The CDR3 sequence is 14 residues long. CDR3 bases: TGCGCCAGCAAGAGAGGGGGGGGGAACACTGAAGCTTTCTTT. It encodes CASKRGGGNTEAFF.

This clonotype was found many times. The genes are TRBV7-9 and TRBJ2-3, with D unresolved. The CDR3 runs 15 residues. The V end lost 7 bases, the J end lost 2 bases, and 16 bases lay between the germline ends. The germline V gene has CDR1 SEHNR and CDR2 FQNEAQ (reference sequence). The CDR3 spells CASTSRAATTDTQYF. In DNA form, the CDR3 reads TGTGCCAGCACCTCACGTGCCGCGACCACAGATACGCAGTATTTT. Filled out from reference TRBV7-9 and TRBJ2-3, the complete variable domain reads DTGVSQNPRHKITKRGQNVTFRCDPISEHNRLYWYRQTLGQGPEFLTYFQNEAQLEKSRLLSDRFSAERPKGSFSTLEIQRTEQGDSAMYLCASTSRAATTDTQYFGPGTRLTVL.

The chain combines TRBV6-1 with TRBJ2-7; D remains unclear. Deletions cut 6 bases from V and 2 bases from J, with 26 bases between. The CDR3 spans 18 residues. From germline, CDR1 is MNHNS and CDR2 SASEGT. The CDR3 DNA sequence: TGTGCCAGCAGCCCCTTGGGTCCTCCTCGCTGGAGTCCCTACGAGCAGTACTTC. Residues: CASSPLGPPRWSPYEQYF.

This clonotype has just a few counts. The V call is TRBV10-3, the J call TRBJ1-6; 9 nucleotides line up with TRBD1. V dropped 6 bases and J dropped 10; count of bases not matched to a gene: 7. Per the germline V gene, CDR1 is ENHRY and CDR2 is SYGVKD. The CDR3 loop spans 14 amino acids. The CDR3 spells CAISRDRERSPLHF. Here the CDR3 DNA reads TGTGCCATCAGCCGGGACAGGGAAAGGTCACCCCTCCACTTT.

This clonotype was found a few times. The chain joins TRBV28 to TRBJ2-5; D might be TRBD1 (6 bases). This CDR3 region has 14 residues. Germline lookup yields CDR1 MDHEN and CDR2 SYDVKM. Deletions cut 6 bases from V and 2 bases from J, with 13 bases between. The CDR3 DNA reads as TGTGCCAGCAGGGACAGACGTAAACAAGAGACCCAGTACTTC. It is translated as CASRDRRKQETQYF. The full variable domain, its missing parts supplied by reference TRBV28 and TRBJ2-5, is DVKVTQSSRYLVKRTGEKVFLECVQDMDHENMFWYRQDPGLGLRLIYFSYDVKMKEKGDIPEGYSVSREKKERFSLILESASTNQTSMYLCASRDRRKQETQYFGPGTRLLVL.

At least ten counts were recorded for this clonotype. The CDR3 nucleotides are TGTGCCACCGGGGACGGTTCACAGGAGACCCAGTACTTC. Protein product: CATGDGSQETQYF. The rearrangement uses TRBV7-9 and TRBJ2-5; D is tentatively TRBD1 or TRBD2 (5 bases each). From germline, CDR1 is SEHNR and CDR2 FQNEAQ (reference sequence). Deletions cut 10 bases from V and 5 bases from J, with 17 bases between. The CDR3 runs to 13 residues. The full variable domain, rest sourced from reference TRBV7-9 and TRBJ2-5, is DTGVSQNPRHKITKRGQNVTFRCDPISEHNRLYWYRQTLGQGPEFLTYFQNEAQLEKSRLLSDRFSAERPKGSFSTLEIQRTEQGDSAMYLCATGDGSQETQYFGPGTRLLVL.

The sample holds many counts of this clonotype. The gene calls are TRBV4-1 and TRBJ2-3, with D perhaps matching TRBD1 (5 bases). V was cut by 2 bases and J by 4 bases, with 13 bases left in between. The CDR3 consists of 15 residues. Looked up from germline, CDR1 is MGHRA and CDR2 is YSYEKL. The CDR3: CASSQLTGYSDTQYF. The CDR3 DNA reads TGCGCCAGCAGCCAACTTACAGGATATTCAGATACGCAGTATTTT.

This rearrangement joins TRBV7-3 to TRBJ1-6; D remains ambiguous. The CDR3 contains 17 residues. Germline values: CDR1 SGHTA, CDR2 FQGTGA. V lost 2 bases and J 4 bases, leaving 15 bases between the germline ends. The CDR3 protein is CASSLHLIPGYNSPLHF. CDR3 coding DNA: TGTGCCAGCAGCTTACACCTAATACCGGGTTATAATTCACCCCTCCACTTT.

This rearrangement joins TRBV28 to TRBJ2-3; D unresolved. Germline V gene data show CDR1 as MDHEN and CDR2 as SYDVKM. The V and J ends lost 4 bases and 11 bases respectively, with 19 bases between them. The CDR3 sequence is 14 residues long. In DNA form, the CDR3 reads TGTGCCAGCAGTTCATCCCAGACGCCTTCACTGCAGTATTTT. Protein sequence: CASSSSQTPSLQYF.